This is a list of T cell receptor beta chains from one sample in a study of shared clonotypes between healthy human individuals. TCRdb's copy holds only in-frame clones and misses some; the assay was immunoSEQ multiplex PCR. The table lists about 1.1 million clones, approximately 80% of them singletons. The material sequenced was memory CD4+ T cells from PBMCs. These receptors were collected from a man aged 18 to 35 in good health. Some clones in this sample may be carry-over from other donors' samples. Each CDR3 is given with its conserved first and last residue. Clone size, where shown, is once, few, many, or a class for clones that have expanded.

>TRBV11-1|.
CASSLGLASEQFF
>TRBV9|.
CASSESRGGDEKLFF
>TRBV19|.
CASSRGQDRVDYQPQHF
>TRBV11-2|.
CASSFRASGGTQYF
>TRBV5-1|.
CASSLATDTQYF
>TRBV18|few
CASSPYRGEQPQHF
>TRBV28|.
CASSLIGSGNTIYF
>TRBV5-1|.
CASSLSGLLDTQYF
>TRBV28|.
CASSLRRADAFF
>TRBV28|few
CASSLGGGHNQPQHF
>TRBV5-1|once
CASSLQGSGELFF
>TRBV5-4|few
CASSLALNPGRGYTF
>TRBV7-3|.
CASSLSSGSWDEQFF
>TRBV27|.
CASSNNRNSPLHF
>TRBV9|.
CASSVSGGATYEQYF
>TRBV6-5|once
CASSYPTVSLCTEAFF
>TRBV5-1|.
CASSETGTGYEAFF
>TRBV5-1|.
CASSTWTGLDEKLFF
>TRBV27|.
CASSLLQGAKAFF
>TRBV7-2|.
CASSLTSGLAKNIQYF
>TRBV7-9|.
CASSLSGGTYNEQFF
>TRBV10-2|.
CASQLAGGAQETQYF
>TRBV6-1|.
CASRKGTALDTQYF
>TRBV5-4|.
CAGLRGSGANVLTF
>TRBV6-5|.
CASSQGLARYYEQYF
>TRBV28|.
CASSFGGAGANVLTF
>TRBV27|.
CASSPWTSGTYEQYF
>TRBV27|.
CASSLGGRESGETQYF
>TRBV7-2|.
CASLNVNTEAFF
>TRBV7-2|.
CASREDTGELFF
>TRBV7-9|.
CASSTTLDRAHEQYF
>TRBV28|once
CASSLGGSPGEQFF
>TRBV20-1|.
CSVSNFKTF
>TRBV18|.
CASSPSLGEKLFF
>TRBV5-4|.
CASSLGSGSWSTDTQYF
>TRBV7-9|.
CASSLLGGYEQYF
>TRBV7-2|.
CASSSGTSRIYNEQFF
>TRBV7-2|.
CASSSGTGGSSNQPQHF
>TRBV2|.
CASREQKVGLPGANVLTF
>TRBV18|.
CASSSDPPDSQTYF
>TRBV5-1|.
CASSREGGGSTEAFF